The 10 T cell receptor beta chains in this list originate from one sample, sequenced in a study of T-cell reconstitution after alpha-beta-depleted transplantation in children. TCRbeta library preparation incorporated unique molecular identifiers. From the PCR reads, TCRdb called clonotypes with MiXCR, one entry per CDR3 protein. Of about 360,000 distinct CDR3 sequences detected, 13% appear once; the ten largest clones hold roughly 4.5%. The material was PBMCs, obtained from the stem cell graft. These receptors were obtained from a human donor who donated a stem cell graft to a child with Fanconi anemia.

This rearrangement joins TRBV11-2 to TRBJ1-1; D is uncertain. Between the trimmed V and J ends, which lost 4 bases and 0 bases, there was a span of 15 bases. CDR3 length: 16 residues. The V gene's germline CDR1 is SGHAT and CDR2 FQNNGV. The chain's CDR3 is CASSSTPPLMNTEAFF. The DNA of the CDR3 is TGTGCCAGCAGCTCCACACCTCCTCTCATGAACACTGAAGCTTTCTTT.

The chain links TRBV25-1 to TRBJ2-3; D may be TRBD2 (6 bases). This CDR3 is built from 16 residues. The V end lost 2 bases, the J end lost 4 bases, and 16 bases lay between the germline ends. Germline CDR1 MGHDK, CDR2 SYGVNS. The chain's CDR3 is CASSEGTLGDSDTQYF. The CDR3 coding sequence is TGTGCCAGCAGTGAAGGGACTCTGGGTGATTCAGATACGCAGTATTTT.

This clonotype was seen at least ten times. The rearrangement links TRBV7-8 to TRBJ2-5; a weak D match, TRBD2 (6 bases). The CDR3 loop spans 16 amino acids. Germline assignment: CDR1 SGHVS and CDR2 FQNEAQ. V lost 0 bases to trimming and J lost 6 bases, with 17 bases between them. In nucleotides, the CDR3 is TGTGCCAGCAGCTTAGCGGGACTCTGGGATCTAAAGACCCAGTACTTC. Residues: CASSLAGLWDLKTQYF.

This clonotype was counted between two and nine times. The J gene is TRBJ1-4, the V gene TRBV5-5; 8 nucleotides line up with TRBD1. CDR1 SGHKS and CDR2 YYEKEE come from the germline V gene (reference sequence). The CDR3 spans 15 residues. Germline trimming cut 0 bases from V and 8 bases from J; bases unmatched to any gene: 6. The CDR3 spells CASSLAVGTGEKLFF. Written as DNA, the CDR3 is TGTGCCAGCAGCTTGGCCGTCGGGACAGGAGAAAAACTGTTTTTT.

A note on this clonotype: Being one base from a much bigger clone, this may be a read error. The chain couples TRBV5-5 to TRBJ1-1; D might be TRBD1 (6 bases). The CDR3 extends over 13 amino acids. Germline values: CDR1 SGHKS, CDR2 YYEKEE (reference sequence). CDR3 in DNA: TGTGGCACAGGGCCAGGAAGAGGCACTGAAGCTTTCTTT. Its translation: CGTGPGRGTEAFF.

V is TRBV5-6 and J is TRBJ1-4; D not certain. Deletions cut 1 base from V and 8 bases from J, with 18 bases between. This CDR3 region has 16 residues. Germline CDR1 is SGHDT and CDR2 is YYEEEE. CDR3 in DNA: TGTGCCAGCAGCTTGTTGACGGCCCCGGATGGCGAAAAACTGTTTTTT. This translates into CASSLLTAPDGEKLFF.

With respect to this clonotype: Just one base apart from a much larger clone, this may be a read error. This chain joins TRBV27 and TRBJ2-3; TRBD2 matches at 15 bases. The germline CDR1 and CDR2 sequences are MNHEY and SMNVEV (reference sequence). This CDR3 has 19 amino acids. CDR3 protein: CTSSSGLAGGYASTDTQYF. The CDR3 DNA reads as TGTACCAGCAGTTCGGGACTAGCGGGGGGCTACGCTAGCACAGATACGCAGTATTTT.

This clonotype came up a few times. The chain joins TRBV18 to TRBJ2-1; D is uncertain. The germline V and J ends were trimmed by 0 bases and 5 bases, with 8 bases remaining between them. Germline CDR1 reads KGHSH; CDR2 reads LQKENI. The CDR3 contains 14 residues. The CDR3 loop reads CASSPPVGNNEQFF. CDR3 bases: TGTGCCAGCTCACCACCGGTAGGGAACAATGAGCAGTTCTTC.

The V call is TRBV6-4, the J call TRBJ2-1; D possibly corresponds to TRBD2 (6 bases). Between the trimmed V and J ends, which lost 6 bases and 5 bases, there was a span of 17 bases. Germline V gene sequence: CDR1 MRHNA, CDR2 SNTAGT. This CDR3 has 15 amino acids. The CDR3 loop reads CASSRRGTDNNEQFF. CDR3 DNA: TGTGCCAGCAGCCGCCGCGGGACGGATAACAATGAGCAGTTCTTC.

This clonotype was seen more than once but under ten times. V and J are TRBV7-2 and TRBJ2-3; tentatively, D is TRBD2 (7 bases). This CDR3 has 16 amino acids. Germline V CDR1 and CDR2: SGHTA, FQGNSA. The V and J ends lost 1 base and 2 bases respectively, with 13 bases between them. The CDR3 DNA reads TGTGCCAGCAGCTTAGGGCCGGGGGGCCACACAGATACGCAGTATTTT. This gives the protein CASSLGPGGHTDTQYF.